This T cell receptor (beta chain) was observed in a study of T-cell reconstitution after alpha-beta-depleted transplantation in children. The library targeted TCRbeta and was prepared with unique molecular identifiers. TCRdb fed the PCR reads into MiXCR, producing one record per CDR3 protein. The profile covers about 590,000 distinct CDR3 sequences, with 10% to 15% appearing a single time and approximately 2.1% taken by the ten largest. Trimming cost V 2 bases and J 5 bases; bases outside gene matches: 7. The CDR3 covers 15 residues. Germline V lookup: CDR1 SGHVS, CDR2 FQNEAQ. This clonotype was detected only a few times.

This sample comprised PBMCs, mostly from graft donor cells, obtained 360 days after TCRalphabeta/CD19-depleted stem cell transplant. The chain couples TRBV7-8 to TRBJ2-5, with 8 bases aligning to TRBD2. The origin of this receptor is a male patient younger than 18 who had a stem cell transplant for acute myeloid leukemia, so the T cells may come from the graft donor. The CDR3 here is CASSLHGGRLETQYF. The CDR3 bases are TGTGCCAGCAGCTTACACGGCGGGAGGTTGGAGACCCAGTACTTC.